Below, one T cell receptor beta chain is given with its context. Its target is unknown. The data were obtained in a study of T cells in localized non-small cell lung cancer. The study, taken as a whole, reports: As only one tumor region underwent sequencing, heterogeneity remains possible. Detection in adjacent lung was observed for a median around 55 of the top 100 tumor clones. Higher blood T cell density tracked longer overall survival. Uninvolved adjacent lung had the highest recorded T cell clonality, with tumor below it.

The protocol was immunoSEQ multiplex PCR, while the TCRdb copy is restricted to in-frame clones and leaves out a portion. The sample lists some 72,000 clones, 84% seen once, with roughly 3% in the top ten. After removal of 6 bases from V and 4 bases from J, the junction contained 12 bases not matched to a gene. Germline V lookup: CDR1 KGHSH, CDR2 LQKENI. The length of the CDR3 is 16 residues. The rearrangement links TRBV18 to TRBJ2-5, with TRBD1 matching 9 bases. This TCR was sampled from a man between 40 and 70 years old with stage I lung adenocarcinoma. Sequences were derived from peripheral blood, sampled before any cancer treatment. The CDR3 coding sequence is TGTGCCAGCTCTCCCAGGGTAACAGGGGGCTCAGAGACCCAGTACTTC. Translating gives CASSPRVTGGSETQYF.